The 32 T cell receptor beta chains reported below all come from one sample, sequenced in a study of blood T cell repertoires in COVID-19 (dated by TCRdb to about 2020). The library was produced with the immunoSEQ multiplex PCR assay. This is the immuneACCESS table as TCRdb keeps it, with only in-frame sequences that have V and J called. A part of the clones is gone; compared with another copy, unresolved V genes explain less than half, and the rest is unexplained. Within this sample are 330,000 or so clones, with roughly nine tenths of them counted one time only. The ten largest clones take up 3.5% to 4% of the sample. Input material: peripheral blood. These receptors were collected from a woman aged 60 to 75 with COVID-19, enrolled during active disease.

DNA of the CDR3: TGTGCCAGCAGCCCCGGGGGCACTGAAGCTTTCTTT. It translates to CASSPGGTEAFF. J is TRBJ1-1 and V is TRBV7-9, with D perhaps matching TRBD1 (5 bases). The CDR3 is 12 amino acids. Germline V gene data show CDR1 as SEHNR and CDR2 as FQNEAQ (reference sequence). The germline V and J ends were trimmed by 5 bases and 4 bases, with 8 bases remaining between them.

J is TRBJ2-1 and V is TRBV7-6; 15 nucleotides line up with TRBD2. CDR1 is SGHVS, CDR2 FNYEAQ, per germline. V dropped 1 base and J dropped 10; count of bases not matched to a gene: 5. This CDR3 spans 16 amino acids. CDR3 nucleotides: TGTGCCAGCAGCTTAGGGACTAGCGGGGGGGCAAGGGAGCAGTTCTTC. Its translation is CASSLGTSGGAREQFF.

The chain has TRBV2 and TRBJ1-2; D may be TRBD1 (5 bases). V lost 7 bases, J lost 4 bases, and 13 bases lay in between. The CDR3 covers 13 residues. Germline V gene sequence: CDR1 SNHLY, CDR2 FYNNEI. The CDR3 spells CASTAGTFYGYTF. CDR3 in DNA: TGTGCCAGCACTGCGGGGACTTTCTATGGCTACACCTTC.

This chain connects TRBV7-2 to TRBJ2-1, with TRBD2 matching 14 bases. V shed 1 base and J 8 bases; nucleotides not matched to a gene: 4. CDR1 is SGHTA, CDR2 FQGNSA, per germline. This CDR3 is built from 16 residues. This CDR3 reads CASSLGLAGGPDEQFF. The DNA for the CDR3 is TGTGCCAGCAGCTTAGGACTAGCGGGGGGGCCGGATGAGCAGTTCTTC.

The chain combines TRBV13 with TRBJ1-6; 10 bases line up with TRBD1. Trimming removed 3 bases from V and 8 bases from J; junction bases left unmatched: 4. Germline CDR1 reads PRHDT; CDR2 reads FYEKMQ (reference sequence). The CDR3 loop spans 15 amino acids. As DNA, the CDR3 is TGTGCCAGCAGCTTGGAGGACAGGGGGTATTCACCCCTCCACTTT. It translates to CASSLEDRGYSPLHF. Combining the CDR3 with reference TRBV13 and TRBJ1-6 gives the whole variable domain AAGVIQSPRHLIKEKRETATLKCYPIPRHDTVYWYQQGPGQDPQFLISFYEKMQSDKGSIPDRFSAQQFSDYHSELNMSSLELGDSALYFCASSLEDRGYSPLHFGNGTRLTVT.

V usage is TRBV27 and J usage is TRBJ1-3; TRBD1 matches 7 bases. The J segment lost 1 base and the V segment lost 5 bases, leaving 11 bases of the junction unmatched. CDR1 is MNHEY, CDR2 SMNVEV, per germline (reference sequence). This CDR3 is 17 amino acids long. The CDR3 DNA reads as TGTGCCAGCAGTAAACCCTCCCGGGACAGATCTGGAAACACCATATATTTT. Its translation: CASSKPSRDRSGNTIYF.

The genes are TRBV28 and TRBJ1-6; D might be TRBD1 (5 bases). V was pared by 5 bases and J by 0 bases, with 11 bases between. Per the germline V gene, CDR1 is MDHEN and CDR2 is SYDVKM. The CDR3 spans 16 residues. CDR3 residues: CASSPQGSSYNSPLHF. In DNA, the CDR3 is TGTGCCAGCAGTCCTCAGGGTAGCTCCTATAATTCACCCCTCCACTTT.

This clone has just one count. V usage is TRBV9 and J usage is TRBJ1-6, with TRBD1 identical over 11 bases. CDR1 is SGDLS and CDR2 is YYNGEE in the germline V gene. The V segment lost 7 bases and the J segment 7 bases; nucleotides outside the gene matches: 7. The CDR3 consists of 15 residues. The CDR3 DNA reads TGTGCCAGCGGGGACAGGGGGGTCGGAAATTCACCCCTCCACTTT. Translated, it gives CASGDRGVGNSPLHF.

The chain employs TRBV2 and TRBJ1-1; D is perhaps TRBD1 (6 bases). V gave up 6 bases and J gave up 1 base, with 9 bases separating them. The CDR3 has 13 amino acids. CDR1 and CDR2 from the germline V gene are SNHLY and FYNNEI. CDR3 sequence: CASRRTANTEAFF. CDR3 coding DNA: TGTGCCAGCAGGCGGACAGCGAACACTGAAGCTTTCTTT.

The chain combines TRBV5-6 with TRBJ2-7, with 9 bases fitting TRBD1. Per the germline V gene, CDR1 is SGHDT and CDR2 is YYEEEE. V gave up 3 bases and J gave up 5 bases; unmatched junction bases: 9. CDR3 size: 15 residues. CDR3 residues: CASSSLGTGKNEQYF. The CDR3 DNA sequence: TGTGCCAGCAGCTCCCTCGGGACAGGGAAGAACGAGCAGTACTTC.

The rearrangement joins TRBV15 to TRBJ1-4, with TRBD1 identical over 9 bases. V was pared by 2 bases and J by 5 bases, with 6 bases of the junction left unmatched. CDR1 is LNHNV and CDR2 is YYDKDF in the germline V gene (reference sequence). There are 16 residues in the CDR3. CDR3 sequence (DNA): TGTGCCACCAGCAGACCGACCGGGACAGGGAATGAAAAACTGTTTTTT. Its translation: CATSRPTGTGNEKLFF.

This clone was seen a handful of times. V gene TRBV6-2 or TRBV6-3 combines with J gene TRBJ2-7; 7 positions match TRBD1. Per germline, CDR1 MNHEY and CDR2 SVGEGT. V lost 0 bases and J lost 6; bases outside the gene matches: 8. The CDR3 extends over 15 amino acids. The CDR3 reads CASSYSKQGWSEQYF. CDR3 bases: TGTGCCAGCAGTTACTCGAAACAGGGGTGGAGCGAGCAGTACTTC.

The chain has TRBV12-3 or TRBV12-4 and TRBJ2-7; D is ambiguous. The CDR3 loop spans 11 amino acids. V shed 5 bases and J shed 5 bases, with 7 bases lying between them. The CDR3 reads CASSLDNEQYF. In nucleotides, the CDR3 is TGTGCCAGCAGTCTTGACAACGAGCAGTACTTC.

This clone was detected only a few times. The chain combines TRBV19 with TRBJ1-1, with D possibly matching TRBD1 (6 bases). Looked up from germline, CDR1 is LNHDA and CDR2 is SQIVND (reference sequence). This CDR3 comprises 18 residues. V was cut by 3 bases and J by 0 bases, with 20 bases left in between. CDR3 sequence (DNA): TGTGCCAGTAGTATCCCTCTAGGGGGGGCCGAGGTGAACACTGAAGCTTTCTTT. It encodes CASSIPLGGAEVNTEAFF.

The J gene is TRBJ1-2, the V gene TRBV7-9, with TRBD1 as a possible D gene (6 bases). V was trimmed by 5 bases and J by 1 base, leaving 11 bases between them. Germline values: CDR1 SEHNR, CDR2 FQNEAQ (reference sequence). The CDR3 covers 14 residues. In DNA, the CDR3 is TGTGCCAGCAGCCGGGACACTAATAACTATGGCTACACCTTC. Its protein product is CASSRDTNNYGYTF.

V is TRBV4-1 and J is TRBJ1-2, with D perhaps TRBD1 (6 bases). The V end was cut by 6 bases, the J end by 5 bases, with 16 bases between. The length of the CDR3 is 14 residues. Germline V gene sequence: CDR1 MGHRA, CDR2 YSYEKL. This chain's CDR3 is CASSRSAGEYGYTF. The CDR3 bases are TGCGCCAGCAGTCGCAGCGCAGGGGAATATGGCTACACCTTC.

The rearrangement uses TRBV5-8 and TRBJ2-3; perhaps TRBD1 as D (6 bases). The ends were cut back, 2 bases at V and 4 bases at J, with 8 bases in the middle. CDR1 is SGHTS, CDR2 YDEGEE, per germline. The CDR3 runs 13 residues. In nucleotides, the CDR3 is TGTGCCAGCAGCTTCAGGGGCGCAGATACGCAGTATTTT. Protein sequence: CASSFRGADTQYF. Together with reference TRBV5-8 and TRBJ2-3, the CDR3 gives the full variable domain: EAGVTQSPTHLIKTRGQQATLRCSPISGHTSVYWYQQALGLGLQFLLWYDEGEERNRGNFPPRFSGRQFPNYSSELNVNALELEDSALYLCASSFRGADTQYFGPGTRLTVL.

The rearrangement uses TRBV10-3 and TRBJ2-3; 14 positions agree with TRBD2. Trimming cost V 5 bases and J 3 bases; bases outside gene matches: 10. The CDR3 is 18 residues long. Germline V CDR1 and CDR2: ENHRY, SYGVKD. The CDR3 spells CAISMTSGGASWTDTQYF. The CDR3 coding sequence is TGTGCCATCAGTATGACTAGCGGGGGGGCCTCGTGGACAGATACGCAGTATTTT.

The CDR3 DNA sequence: TGCGCCAGCAGCTTGGCAGGGGTGGATGAAAAACTGTTTTTT. This encodes CASSLAGVDEKLFF. The chain combines TRBV5-1 with TRBJ1-4; a possible D gene is TRBD1 (6 bases). CDR3 length: 14 residues. The germline V gene has CDR1 SGHRS and CDR2 YFSETQ. Trimming took off 0 bases at V and 6 bases at J, with 9 bases between the two ends.

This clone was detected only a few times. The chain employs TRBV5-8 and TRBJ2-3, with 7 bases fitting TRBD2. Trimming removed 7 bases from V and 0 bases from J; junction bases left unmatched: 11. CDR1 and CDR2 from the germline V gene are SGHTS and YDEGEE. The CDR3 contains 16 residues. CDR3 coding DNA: TGTGCCAGCCCTTTGACCCCAGCGGGGAGCACAGATACGCAGTATTTT. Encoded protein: CASPLTPAGSTDTQYF.

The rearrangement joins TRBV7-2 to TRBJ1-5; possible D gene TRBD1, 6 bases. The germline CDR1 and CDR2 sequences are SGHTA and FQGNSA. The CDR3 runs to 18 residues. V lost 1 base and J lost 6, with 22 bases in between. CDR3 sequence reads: CASSLVGGGDLIFQPQHF. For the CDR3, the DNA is TGTGCCAGCAGCTTAGTTGGCGGGGGCGATTTAATCTTTCAGCCCCAGCATTTT.

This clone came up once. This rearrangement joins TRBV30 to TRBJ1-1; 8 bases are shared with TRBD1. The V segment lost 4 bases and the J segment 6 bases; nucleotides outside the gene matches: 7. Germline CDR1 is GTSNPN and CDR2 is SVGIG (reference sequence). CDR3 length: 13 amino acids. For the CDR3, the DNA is TGTGCCTGGATTCAGGGGGCGCCTCCTGAAGCTTTCTTT. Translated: CAWIQGAPPEAFF.

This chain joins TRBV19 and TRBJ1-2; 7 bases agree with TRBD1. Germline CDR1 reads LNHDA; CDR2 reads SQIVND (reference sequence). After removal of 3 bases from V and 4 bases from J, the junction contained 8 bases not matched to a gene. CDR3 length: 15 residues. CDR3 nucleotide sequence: TGTGCCAGTAGTATTCAGGTCGACAGGGCCTATGGCTACACCTTC. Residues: CASSIQVDRAYGYTF.

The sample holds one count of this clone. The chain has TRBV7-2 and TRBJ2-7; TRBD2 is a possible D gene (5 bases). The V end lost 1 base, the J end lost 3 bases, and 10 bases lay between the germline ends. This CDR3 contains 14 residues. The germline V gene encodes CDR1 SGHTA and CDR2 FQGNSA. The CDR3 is CASSLGRAYYEQYF. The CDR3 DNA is TGTGCCAGCAGCTTAGGGCGGGCTTACTACGAGCAGTACTTC.

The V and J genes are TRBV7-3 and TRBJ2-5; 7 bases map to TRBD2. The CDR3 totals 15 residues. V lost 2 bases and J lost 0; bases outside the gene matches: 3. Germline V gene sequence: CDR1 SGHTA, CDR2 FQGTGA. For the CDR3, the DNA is TGTGCCAGCAGCTTATCGGGGACTAACCAAGAGACCCAGTACTTC. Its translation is CASSLSGTNQETQYF.

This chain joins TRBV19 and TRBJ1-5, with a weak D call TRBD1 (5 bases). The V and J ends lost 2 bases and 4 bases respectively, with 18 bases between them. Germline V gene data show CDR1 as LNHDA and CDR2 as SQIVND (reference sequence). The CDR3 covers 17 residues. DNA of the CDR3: TGTGCCAGTAGTATACGCGGTGGCGGGGGGGGAAATCAGCCCCAGCATTTT. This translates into CASSIRGGGGGNQPQHF.

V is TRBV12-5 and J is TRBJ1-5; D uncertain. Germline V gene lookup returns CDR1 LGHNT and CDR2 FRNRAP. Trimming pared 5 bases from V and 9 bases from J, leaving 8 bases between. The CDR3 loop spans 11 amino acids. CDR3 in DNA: TGTGCTAGTGGTCCTCACTCGCCCCAGCATTTT. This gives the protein CASGPHSPQHF.

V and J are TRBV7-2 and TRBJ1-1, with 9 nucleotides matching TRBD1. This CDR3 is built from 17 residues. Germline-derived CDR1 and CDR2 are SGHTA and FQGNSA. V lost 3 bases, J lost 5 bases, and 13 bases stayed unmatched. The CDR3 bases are TGTGCCAGCAGCTTTCCGGGACAGGGCCGGCGCATTACTGAAGCTTTCTTT. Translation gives CASSFPGQGRRITEAFF.

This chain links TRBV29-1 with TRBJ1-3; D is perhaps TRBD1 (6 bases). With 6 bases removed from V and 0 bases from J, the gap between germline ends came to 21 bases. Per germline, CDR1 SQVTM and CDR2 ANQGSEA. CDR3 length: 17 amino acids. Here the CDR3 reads CSVQRGGSSHSGNTIYF. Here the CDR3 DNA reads TGCAGCGTCCAGAGGGGGGGCAGCTCACACTCTGGAAACACCATATATTTT.

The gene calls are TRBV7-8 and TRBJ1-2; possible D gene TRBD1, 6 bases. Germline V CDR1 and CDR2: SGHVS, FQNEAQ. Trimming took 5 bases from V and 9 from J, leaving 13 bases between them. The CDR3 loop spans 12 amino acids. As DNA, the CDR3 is TGTGCCAGCAGCGGAGGACAGTTTCGCTACACCTTC. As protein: CASSGGQFRYTF.

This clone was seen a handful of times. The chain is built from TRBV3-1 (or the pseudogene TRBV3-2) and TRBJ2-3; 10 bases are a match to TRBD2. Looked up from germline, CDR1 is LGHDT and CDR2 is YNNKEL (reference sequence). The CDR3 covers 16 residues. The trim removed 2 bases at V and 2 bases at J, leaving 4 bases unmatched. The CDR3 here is CASSQLLAGVTDTQYF. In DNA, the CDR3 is TGTGCCAGCAGCCAACTTCTAGCGGGGGTCACAGATACGCAGTATTTT.

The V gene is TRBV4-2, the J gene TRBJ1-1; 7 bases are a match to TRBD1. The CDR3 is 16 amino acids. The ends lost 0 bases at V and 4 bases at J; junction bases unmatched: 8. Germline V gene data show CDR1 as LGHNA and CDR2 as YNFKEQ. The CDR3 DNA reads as TGTGCCAGCAGCCAAGATCTGGGGCGACAGGGCACTGAAGCTTTCTTT. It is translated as CASSQDLGRQGTEAFF.